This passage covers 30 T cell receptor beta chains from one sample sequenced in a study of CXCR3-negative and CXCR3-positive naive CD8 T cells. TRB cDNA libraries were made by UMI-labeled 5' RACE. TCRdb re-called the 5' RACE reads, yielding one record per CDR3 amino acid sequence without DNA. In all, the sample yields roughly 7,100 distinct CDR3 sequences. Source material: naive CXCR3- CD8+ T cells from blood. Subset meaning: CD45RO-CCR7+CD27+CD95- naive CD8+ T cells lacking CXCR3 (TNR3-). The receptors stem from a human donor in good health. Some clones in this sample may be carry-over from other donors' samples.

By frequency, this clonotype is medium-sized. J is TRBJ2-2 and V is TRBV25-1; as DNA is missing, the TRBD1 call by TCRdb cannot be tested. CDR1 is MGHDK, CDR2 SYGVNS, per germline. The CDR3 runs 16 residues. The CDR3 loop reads CASSEWGQSSAGELFF.

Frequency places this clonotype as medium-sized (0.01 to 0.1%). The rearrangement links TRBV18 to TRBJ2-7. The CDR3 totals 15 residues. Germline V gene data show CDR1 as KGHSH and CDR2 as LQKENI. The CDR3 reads CASSDDVGLSYEQYF.

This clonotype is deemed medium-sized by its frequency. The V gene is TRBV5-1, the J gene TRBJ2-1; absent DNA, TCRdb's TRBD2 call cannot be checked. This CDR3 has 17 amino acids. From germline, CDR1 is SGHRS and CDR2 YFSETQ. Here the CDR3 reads CASSPSSPSSSYNEQFF.

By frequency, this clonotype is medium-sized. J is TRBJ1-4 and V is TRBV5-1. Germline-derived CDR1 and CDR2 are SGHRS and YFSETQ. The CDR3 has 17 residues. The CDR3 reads CASSFSGREGRNEKLFF.

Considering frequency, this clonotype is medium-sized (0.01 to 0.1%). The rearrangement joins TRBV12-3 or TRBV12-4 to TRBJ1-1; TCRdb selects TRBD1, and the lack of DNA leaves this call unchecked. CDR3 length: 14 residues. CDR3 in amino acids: CASSRQGTNTEAFF.

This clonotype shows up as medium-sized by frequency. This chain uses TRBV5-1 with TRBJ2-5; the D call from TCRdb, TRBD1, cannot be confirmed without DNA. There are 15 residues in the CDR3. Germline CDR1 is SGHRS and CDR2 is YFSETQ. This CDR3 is CASSVRTGIQETQYF.

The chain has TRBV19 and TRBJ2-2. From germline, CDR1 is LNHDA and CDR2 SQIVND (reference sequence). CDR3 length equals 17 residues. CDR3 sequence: CASSIWRRDGNTGELFF.

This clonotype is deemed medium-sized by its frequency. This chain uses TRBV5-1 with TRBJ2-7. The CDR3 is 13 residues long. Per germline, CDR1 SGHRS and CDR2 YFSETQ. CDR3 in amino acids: CASSMDSSYEQYF.

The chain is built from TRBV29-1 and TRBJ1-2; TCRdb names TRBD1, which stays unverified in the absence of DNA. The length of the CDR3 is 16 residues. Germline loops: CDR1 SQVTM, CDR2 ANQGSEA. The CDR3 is CSVAELSKGQNYGYTF.

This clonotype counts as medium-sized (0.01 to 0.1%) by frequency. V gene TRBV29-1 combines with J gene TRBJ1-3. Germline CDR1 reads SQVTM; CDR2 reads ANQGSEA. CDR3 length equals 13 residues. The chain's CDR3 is CSVDTGPGNTIYF.

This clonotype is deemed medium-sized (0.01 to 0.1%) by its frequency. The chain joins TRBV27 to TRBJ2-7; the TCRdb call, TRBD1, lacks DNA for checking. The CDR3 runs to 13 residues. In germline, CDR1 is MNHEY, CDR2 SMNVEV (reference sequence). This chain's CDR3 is CASSLRDGYEQYF.

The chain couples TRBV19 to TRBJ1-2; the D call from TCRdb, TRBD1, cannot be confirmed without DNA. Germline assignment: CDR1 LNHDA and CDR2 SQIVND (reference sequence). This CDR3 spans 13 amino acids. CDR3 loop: CATSRDSIDGYTF.

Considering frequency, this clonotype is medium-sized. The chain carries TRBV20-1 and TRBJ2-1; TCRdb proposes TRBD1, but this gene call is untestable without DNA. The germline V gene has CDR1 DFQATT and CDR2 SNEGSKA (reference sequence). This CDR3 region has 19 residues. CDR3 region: CSAVNSGTGDPPSYNEQFF.

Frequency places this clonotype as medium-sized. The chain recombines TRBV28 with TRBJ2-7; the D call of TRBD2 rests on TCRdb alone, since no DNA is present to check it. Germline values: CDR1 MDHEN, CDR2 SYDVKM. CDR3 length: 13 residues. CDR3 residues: CASSFGPSYEQYF. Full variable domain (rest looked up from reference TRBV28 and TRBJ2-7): DVKVTQSSRYLVKRTGEKVFLECVQDMDHENMFWYRQDPGLGLRLIYFSYDVKMKEKGDIPEGYSVSREKKERFSLILESASTNQTSMYLCASSFGPSYEQYFGPGTRLTVT.

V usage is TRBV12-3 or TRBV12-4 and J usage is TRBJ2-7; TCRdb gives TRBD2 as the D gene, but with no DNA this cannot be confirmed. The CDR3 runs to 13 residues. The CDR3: CASSTSGVGEQYF.

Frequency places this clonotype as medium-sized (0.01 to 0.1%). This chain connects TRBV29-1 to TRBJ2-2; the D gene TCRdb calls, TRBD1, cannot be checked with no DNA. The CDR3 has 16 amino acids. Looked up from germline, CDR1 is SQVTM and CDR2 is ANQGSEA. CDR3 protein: CSVEDQRGLEAGELFF.

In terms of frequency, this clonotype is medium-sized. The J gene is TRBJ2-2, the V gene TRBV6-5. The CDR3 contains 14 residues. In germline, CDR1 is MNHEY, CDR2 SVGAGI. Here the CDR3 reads CASSYRINTGELFF.

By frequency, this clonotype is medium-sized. The CDR3 region is CASSLVTSGKNEQFF. The V call is TRBV5-1, the J call TRBJ2-1; TCRdb calls TRBD2, which cannot be checked without DNA. Germline CDR1 reads SGHRS; CDR2 reads YFSETQ. This CDR3 has 15 residues.

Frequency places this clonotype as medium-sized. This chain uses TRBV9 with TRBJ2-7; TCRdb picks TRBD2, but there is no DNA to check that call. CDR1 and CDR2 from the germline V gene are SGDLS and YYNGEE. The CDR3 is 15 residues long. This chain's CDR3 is CASSVGASGAYEQYF.

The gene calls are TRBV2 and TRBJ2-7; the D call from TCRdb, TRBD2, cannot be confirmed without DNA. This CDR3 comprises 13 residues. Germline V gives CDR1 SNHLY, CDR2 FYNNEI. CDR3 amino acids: CASVGPSSYEQYF. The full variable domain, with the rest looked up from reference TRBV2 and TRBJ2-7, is EPEVTQTPSHQVTQMGQEVILRCVPISNHLYFYWYRQILGQKVEFLVSFYNNEISEKSEIFDDQFSVERPDGSNFTLKIRSTKLEDSAMYFCASVGPSSYEQYFGPGTRLTVT.

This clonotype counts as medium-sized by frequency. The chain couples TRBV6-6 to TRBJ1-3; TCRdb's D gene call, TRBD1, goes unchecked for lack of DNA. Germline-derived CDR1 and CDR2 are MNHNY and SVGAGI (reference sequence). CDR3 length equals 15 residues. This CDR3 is CASSHPRVRENTIYF.

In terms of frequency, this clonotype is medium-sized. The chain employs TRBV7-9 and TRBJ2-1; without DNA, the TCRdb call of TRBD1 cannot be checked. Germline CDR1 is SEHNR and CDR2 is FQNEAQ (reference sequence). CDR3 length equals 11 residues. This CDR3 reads CASTGVSEQFF. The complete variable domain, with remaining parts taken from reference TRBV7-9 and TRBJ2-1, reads DTGVSQNPRHKITKRGQNVTFRCDPISEHNRLYWYRQTLGQGPEFLTYFQNEAQLEKSRLLSDRFSAERPKGSFSTLEIQRTEQGDSAMYLCASTGVSEQFFGPGTRLTVL.

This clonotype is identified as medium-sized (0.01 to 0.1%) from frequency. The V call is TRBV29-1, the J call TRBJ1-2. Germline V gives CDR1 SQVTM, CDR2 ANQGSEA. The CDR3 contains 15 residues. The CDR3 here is CSAYLEGPPYSGYTF. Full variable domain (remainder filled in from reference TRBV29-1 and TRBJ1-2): SAVISQKPSRDICQRGTSLTIQCQVDSQVTMMFWYRQQPGQSLTLIATANQGSEATYESGFVIDKFPISRPNLTFSTLTVSNMSPEDSSIYLCSAYLEGPPYSGYTFGSGTRLTVV.

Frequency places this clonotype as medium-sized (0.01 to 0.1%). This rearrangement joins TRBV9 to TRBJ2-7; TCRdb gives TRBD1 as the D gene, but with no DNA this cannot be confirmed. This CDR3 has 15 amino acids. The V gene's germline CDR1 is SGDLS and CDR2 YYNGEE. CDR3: CASSVGGTGSYEQYF.

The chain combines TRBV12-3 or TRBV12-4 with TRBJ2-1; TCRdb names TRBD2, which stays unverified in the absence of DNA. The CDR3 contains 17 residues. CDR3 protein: CASPRTSGRPEGNEQFF.

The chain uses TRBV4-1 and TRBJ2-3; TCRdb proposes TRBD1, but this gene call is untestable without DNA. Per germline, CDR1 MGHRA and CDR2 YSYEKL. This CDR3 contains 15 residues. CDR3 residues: CASSPLDTYTDTQYF.

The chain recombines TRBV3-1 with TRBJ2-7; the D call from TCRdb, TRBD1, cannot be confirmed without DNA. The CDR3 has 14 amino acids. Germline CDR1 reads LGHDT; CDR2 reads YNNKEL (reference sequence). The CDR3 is CASSLGQGDYEQYF.

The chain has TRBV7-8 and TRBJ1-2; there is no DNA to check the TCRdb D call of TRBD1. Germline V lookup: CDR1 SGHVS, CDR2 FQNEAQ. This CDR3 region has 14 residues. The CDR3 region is CASSAPGTDYGYTF.

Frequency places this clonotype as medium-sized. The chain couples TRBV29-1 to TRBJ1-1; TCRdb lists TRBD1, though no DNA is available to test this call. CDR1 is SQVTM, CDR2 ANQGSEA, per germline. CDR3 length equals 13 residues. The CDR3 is CSVESRGLTEAFF. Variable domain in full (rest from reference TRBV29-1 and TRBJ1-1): SAVISQKPSRDICQRGTSLTIQCQVDSQVTMMFWYRQQPGQSLTLIATANQGSEATYESGFVIDKFPISRPNLTFSTLTVSNMSPEDSSIYLCSVESRGLTEAFFGQGTRLTVV.

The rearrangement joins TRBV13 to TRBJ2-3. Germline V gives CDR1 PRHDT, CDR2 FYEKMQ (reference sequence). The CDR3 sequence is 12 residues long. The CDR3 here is CASSLRTDTQYF.